This T cell receptor beta chain was identified in a study of shared clonotypes between healthy human individuals. General study results and limits: As a rule, naive subsets had a larger estimated richness than memory subsets. Sorted-subset samples were not fully sequenced, rarefaction indicated.

Deep was the level at which the assay was run. It was 200 ng DNA, 31,000 or so T cell genomes, that sorted-subset replicate PCRs used. The assay was immunoSEQ multiplex PCR, and TCRdb's table has in-frame clones only and misses some. The sample yields over 950,000 clones, approximately 80% seen once. The V and J ends lost 0 bases and 5 bases, in that order; junction bases with no gene match: 20. CDR1 is SGHNT, CDR2 YYREEE, per germline (reference sequence). The CDR3 is 20 amino acids. With regard to this clone: Its cognate antigen is unknown.

Material for sequencing was memory CD4+ T cells from PBMCs. This sample's subset: CD45RA-negative fraction. The origin of this receptor is a man aged 18 to 30 in good health. Some clones in this sample may be carry-over from other donors' samples. This rearrangement joins TRBV5-4 to TRBJ1-1; 9 nucleotides align to TRBD1. As DNA, the CDR3 is TGTGCCAGCAGCTTGGACAGGGGGCATCGGGTATCTGGGTCAGGTACTGAAGCTTTCTTT. This sequence encodes CASSLDRGHRVSGSGTEAFF.